This T cell receptor (beta chain) was profiled in a study of early T cells in non-severe SARS-CoV-2 infection (dated by TCRdb to the early 2020s). The study in broad terms: Because TCR sequencing relied on bulk RNA taken from unsorted whole blood, pairing of alpha and beta chains was not possible.

This clonotype was counted a few times. What this receptor recognizes is not known. No quality values exist for individual bases; no much larger clone is one base distant. Findings and caveats that apply to the study as a whole: VDJdb matching was skewed toward anti-spike CD8 responses and likely underestimated virus-specific expansions by missing private and CD4 specificities.

Trimming at the junction amounts to 3 bases on V and 7 bases on J, and the germline ends lie 7 bases apart. As encoded in the germline V gene, CDR1 is MDHEN while CDR2 is SYDVKM. The CDR3 sequence holds 13 residues, the cysteine and phenylalanine included. Just the 39-base CDR3 DNA is kept, in frame starting at base 1. The study was a case-control design nested within a healthcare worker cohort in London, UK, with weekly nasopharyngeal swab PCR tests and blood sampling. Healthcare workers were recruited during the week of the UK lockdown, between 23 and 31 March 2020, and followed weekly for up to 16 weeks. Libraries came from 5' RACE. The sequencer listed for this sample is NextSeq 500. To correct for sequencing error and PCR bias, the TCR library protocol tagged individual cDNA molecules with unique molecular identifiers. Both TCR alpha and beta chains were sequenced, and tight co-correlation was observed between alpha and beta sequence abundances in each sample. Per the original workflow: Decombinator V4 was used to annotate the V gene, J gene and CDR3 of the TCR sequences. Expanded TCRs were defined as changing significantly between any two time points under a Poisson model with p below 0.0001. TCR abundances were normalised to the total number of TCRs sequenced per sample and expressed as counts per million. TRAV1-2 paired with TRAJ12, TRAJ20 or TRAJ33 defined MAIT TCRs, while TRAV10 paired with TRAJ18 defined iNKT TCRs. VDJdb, accessed 1 November 2021, was searched for CMV, EBV and SARS-CoV-2 annotated TCRs, excluding TCRs annotated for multiple antigens. The raw public reads went through TCRdb reprocessing: fastp at Q25, MiXCR clone calling, in-frame beta chains kept. Identical CDR3 protein sequences are pooled into one entry, listed with their most common genes and DNA. The V and J calls follow TCRdb's processing rather than the paper's. In all, the sample holds tens of thousands of distinct CDR3 sequences, and around a sixth of those were seen once. The top ten constitute 12% of the sample.

The V and J genes are TRBV28 and TRBJ1-6, with no reliable assignment of the D segment. The origin of this receptor is an adult who was a healthcare worker with PCR-confirmed SARS-CoV-2 infection or an uninfected control (not recorded which). The material sequenced was whole blood. The CDR3: CASSFLRNSPLHF. The nucleotides are TGTGCCAGCAGTTTTTTACGGAATTCACCCCTCCACTTT.